This T cell receptor beta chain comes out of a study of blood T cell repertoires in COVID-19. Across the study: PBMCs, B-cell-depleted T cells, or T cells were the source of the cDNA or gDNA that made up the material.

The data were produced by immunoSEQ multiplex PCR, yet TCRdb's version contains in-frame clones alone and is incomplete. The sample has some 700,000 clones; 90% are singletons. The CDR3 contains 15 residues. Trimming took off 1 base at V and 3 bases at J, with 12 bases between the two ends. Per the germline V gene, CDR1 is SGHTA and CDR2 is FQGNSA. The chain is built from TRBV7-2 and TRBJ1-1; weak D call: TRBD1 (6 bases). This sequence was found in a woman aged 18-30 years with acute or convalescent COVID-19. The sample taken for sequencing was peripheral blood. The CDR3 nucleotides read TGTGCCAGCAGCTTAGTGCCAGGGGCGGACACTGAAGCTTTCTTT. This codes for CASSLVPGADTEAFF.